Included here is one T cell receptor beta chain sequence, with context. The specificity of this receptor is unknown. Per-base quality was not reported, and no clone a single base away is much larger than it. Healthy HIV-negative adults with no recently reported acute infections or vaccinations were included as donors. Every donor was a Caucasian adult living in Nashville, Tennessee, USA. Magnetic negative selection was used to enrich CD4+ T cells, after which naive cells were positively selected on CD45RA and the negative fraction became the memory subset. Blood was collected by leukapheresis, and PBMCs were isolated by Ficoll-Histopaque density gradient centrifugation and then cryopreserved in liquid nitrogen vapor phase. Analytical flow cytometry was used to check the purity and quantity of every magnetically sorted T cell population. Genomic DNA was isolated from every sorted fraction and measured by UV absorbance on a Nanodrop 2000c.

Using the deep immunoSEQ assay, TCR CDR3 regions were amplified from genomic DNA by multiplex PCR. Genomic DNA extracted from each cell subset was distributed evenly over all wells of several immunoSEQ 96-well plates, and each plate served as one replicate. For sorted subsets, each replicate PCR was loaded with roughly 200 ng genomic DNA, equivalent to about 33,000 T cell genomes. The purified libraries were quantified using a Qubit 3.0 fluorometer, sized with a Bioanalyzer 2100, and then quantified again using the KAPA Library Quantification kit. Each immunoSEQ 96-well plate was sequenced on its own single-read 150-cycle Illumina NextSeq 550 flow cell. As for the original processing: The immunoSEQ output contained only junctional sequences without quality scores, so filtering could not match that applied to full-length reads. Sequences were annotated with PyIR, a Python wrapper for IgBLAST v1.9, and V/J genes and CDR3 were assigned using IMGT germline references. Reads were removed for weak V/J assignments (E-value above 1e-6), missing CDR3, stop codons, out-of-frame junctions, or ambiguous translated residues. V3J clonotypes were defined by identical inferred V gene, J gene, and CDR3 amino acid sequence. Percentage overlap between repertoires was computed as shared unique clonotypes divided by the size of the smaller repertoire. RTK rarefaction, the Chao1 estimator, and Recon v2.1 estimates of unobserved clonotypes were used to assess repertoire richness. For all TCRbeta clonotypes obtained by the gDNA method from four donors, generation probabilities were computed with OLGA. This immuneACCESS table, as held by TCRdb, lists in-frame sequences with V and J called but not all clones. Of the missing ones, under half trace to an unresolved V gene in checked studies; the others have no known cause. The V and J calls and clone size were taken over from that table, and D and trimming were inferred from the DNA. In all, the sample holds some 360,000 clones, and roughly 70% of those were seen once. The ten largest clonotypes hold roughly 10% of the sample.

Based on the germline V gene, the CDR1 and CDR2 sequences are SQVTM and ANQGSEA. V ends up 4 bases short and J 6 bases short, with an unmatched junction base count of 5. The CDR3 holds 13 amino acids from the cysteine to the phenylalanine. The DNA shown is the 39-base CDR3, in frame from base 1. This specimen comes from a study of shared clonotypes between healthy human individuals (dated by TCRdb to 2020 to 2022). A note on the overall study: A few men and two women, aged 18 to 49 years, made up the cohort. For each donor, CD4 naive and CD4 memory were each run on three plates, CD8 naive on two plates, and CD8 memory on one plate. To estimate repertoire size and how much clonotypes are shared between individuals, the study performed deep sequencing of blood TCR repertoires from a few healthy adults. To increase sequencing depth and limit assay-specific biases, different laboratories used diverse techniques to prepare libraries and sequence TCR repertoires. Each donor's leukapheresis produced roughly between about 0.85 and 10 billion PBMCs.

General study outcomes and caveats: Incomplete sequencing was indicated by rarefaction of sorted-subset datasets, despite the large sequencing depth. Sharing across several donors was observed for about 4.8% of naive CD4, under 4% of naive CD8, 2% to 2.5% of memory CD4, and about 0.39% of memory CD8 clonotypes. The genetic and exposure-history diversity represented was limited by the small number of donors. Naive subsets generally had larger estimated clonotype richness than memory subsets. Higher generation probabilities were observed for clonotypes shared by all four sorted-subset donors than for non-shared clonotypes. Pairwise subsampling indicated that sequencing depth was expected to affect the degree of clonotype sharing among donors. Sampling was restricted to blood, and TCR repertoires in tissue are likely to differ from TCR repertoires in blood.

The chain was built from TRBV29-1 and TRBJ2-2; the junction holds 7 bases that match TRBD1. The sequence was collected from a man aged 25 to 45 in good health. The sample comprised memory CD4+ T cells sorted from blood. The intended sense of this specimen's cell subset or site label: CD45RA-negative fraction. The bases read TGCAGCGTTGGAGAGGGGGCCGCCGGGGAGCTGTTTTTT. Its coded protein is CSVGEGAAGELFF.